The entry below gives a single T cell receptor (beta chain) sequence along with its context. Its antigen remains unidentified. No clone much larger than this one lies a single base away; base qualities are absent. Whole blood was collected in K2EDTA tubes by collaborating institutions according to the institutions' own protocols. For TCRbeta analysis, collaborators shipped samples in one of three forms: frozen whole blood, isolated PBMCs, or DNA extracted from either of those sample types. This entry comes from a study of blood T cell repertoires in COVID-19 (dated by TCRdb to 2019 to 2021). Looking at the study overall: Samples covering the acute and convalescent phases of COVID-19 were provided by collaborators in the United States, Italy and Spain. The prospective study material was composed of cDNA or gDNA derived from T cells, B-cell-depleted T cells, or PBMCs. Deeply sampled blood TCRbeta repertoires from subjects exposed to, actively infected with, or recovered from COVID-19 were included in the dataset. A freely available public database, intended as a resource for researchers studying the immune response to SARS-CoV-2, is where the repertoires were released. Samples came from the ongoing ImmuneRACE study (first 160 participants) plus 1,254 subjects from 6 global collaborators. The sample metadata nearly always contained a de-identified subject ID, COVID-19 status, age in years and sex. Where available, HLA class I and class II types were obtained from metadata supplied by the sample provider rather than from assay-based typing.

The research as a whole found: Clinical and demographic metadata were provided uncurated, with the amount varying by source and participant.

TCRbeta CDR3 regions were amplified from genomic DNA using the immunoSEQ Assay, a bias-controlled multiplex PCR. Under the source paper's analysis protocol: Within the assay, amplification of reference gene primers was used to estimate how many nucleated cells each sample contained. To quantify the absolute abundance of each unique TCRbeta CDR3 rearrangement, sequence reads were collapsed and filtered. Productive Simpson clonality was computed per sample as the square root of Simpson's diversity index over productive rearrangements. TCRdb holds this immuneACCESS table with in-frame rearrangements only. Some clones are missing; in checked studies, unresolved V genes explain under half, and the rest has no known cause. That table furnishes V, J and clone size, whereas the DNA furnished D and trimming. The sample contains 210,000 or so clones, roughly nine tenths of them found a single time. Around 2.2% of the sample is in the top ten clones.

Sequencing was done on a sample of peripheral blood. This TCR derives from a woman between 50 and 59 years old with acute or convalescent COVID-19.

The DNA sequence is as follows: TGTGCCAGCTCAATTACTGGGGGCGAAGAGACCCAGTACTTC. It specifies CASSITGGEETQYF. The rearrangement joined TRBV18 to TRBJ2-5; 6 matching bases give a weak D call of TRBD1. V is shortened by 5 bases, J by 3 bases, and the region joining them spans 13 bases. CDR1 and CDR2 (KGHSH, LQKENI) derive from the germline V gene. The CDR3 covers 14 residues, taking in both the cysteine and the phenylalanine. Only the CDR3 portion is preserved as DNA: 42 bases, with reading frame beginning at the first base.